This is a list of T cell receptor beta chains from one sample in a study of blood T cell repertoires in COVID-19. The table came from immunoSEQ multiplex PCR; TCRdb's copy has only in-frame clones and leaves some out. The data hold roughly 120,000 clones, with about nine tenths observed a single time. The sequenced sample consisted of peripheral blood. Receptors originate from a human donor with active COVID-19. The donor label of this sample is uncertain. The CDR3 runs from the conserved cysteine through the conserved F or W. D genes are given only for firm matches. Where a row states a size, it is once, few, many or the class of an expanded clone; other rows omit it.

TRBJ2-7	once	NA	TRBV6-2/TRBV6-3	CASSILDEQYF	TGTGCCAGCAGTATACTCGACGAGCAGTACTTC
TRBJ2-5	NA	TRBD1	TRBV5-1	CASSAETGEWETQYF	TGCGCCAGCAGCGCCGAAACAGGGGAATGGGAGACCCAGTACTTC
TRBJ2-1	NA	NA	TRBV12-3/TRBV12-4	CASRKQGNEQFF	TGTGCCAGCAGAAAACAGGGAAATGAGCAGTTCTTC
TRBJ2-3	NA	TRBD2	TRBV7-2	CASSPPSGGATQYF	TGTGCCAGCAGCCCCCCTAGCGGGGGGGCTACGCAGTATTTT
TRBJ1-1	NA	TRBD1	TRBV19	CASSIPFGQGFVNTEAFF	TGTGCCAGTAGTATCCCCTTCGGACAGGGTTTTGTTAACACTGAAGCTTTCTTT
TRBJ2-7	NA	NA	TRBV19	CASSIGRGSYEQYF	TGTGCCAGTAGTATAGGAAGGGGGTCCTACGAGCAGTACTTC
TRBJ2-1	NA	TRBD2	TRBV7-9	CASSLSGSGGASNEQFF	TGTGCCAGCAGCCTCAGTGGTAGCGGGGGGGCCAGTAATGAGCAGTTCTTC
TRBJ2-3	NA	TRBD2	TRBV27	CASSFRGRYTDTQYF	TGTGCCAGCAGTTTTCGCGGGAGATACACAGATACGCAGTATTTT
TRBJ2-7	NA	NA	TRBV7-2	CASSFLRDTYEQYF	TGTGCCAGCAGCTTCCTCCGGGACACGTACGAGCAGTACTTC
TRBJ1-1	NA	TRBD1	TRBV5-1	CASSFVAGGVKITEAFF	TGCGCCAGCAGCTTTGTGGCAGGGGGCGTAAAGATTACTGAAGCTTTCTTT
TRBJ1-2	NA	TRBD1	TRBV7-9	CASSLGDRGYGYTF	TGTGCCAGCAGCTTAGGGGACAGGGGTTATGGCTACACCTTC
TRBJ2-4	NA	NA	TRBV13	CASSPTTGRAHF	TGTGCCAGCAGCCCAACTACAGGGAGGGCCCACTTC
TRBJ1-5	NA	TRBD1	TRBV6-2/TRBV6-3	CASSPFSGTGVLLSNQPQHF	TGTGCCAGCAGTCCATTTTCCGGGACAGGGGTCCTCCTTAGCAATCAGCCCCAGCATTTT
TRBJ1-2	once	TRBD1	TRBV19	CASIPGGAGYGYTF	TGTGCCAGTATCCCAGGGGGCGCGGGCTATGGCTACACCTTC
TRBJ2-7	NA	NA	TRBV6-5	CASSTGLLYEQYF	TGTGCCAGCAGTACCGGTTTGCTCTACGAGCAGTACTTC
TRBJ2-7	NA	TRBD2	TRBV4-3	CASSQDRDGRYYEQYF	TGCGCCAGCAGCCAAGACCGGGACGGGAGGTACTACGAGCAGTACTTC
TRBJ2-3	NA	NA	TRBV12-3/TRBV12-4	CASHKGDTQYF	TGTGCCAGCCATAAGGGGGATACGCAGTATTTT
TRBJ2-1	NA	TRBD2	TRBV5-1	CASSLATSGGPYNEQFF	TGCGCCAGCAGCTTGGCTACTAGCGGGGGCCCGTACAATGAGCAGTTCTTC
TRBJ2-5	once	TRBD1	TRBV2	CASSRDRGLETQYF	TGTGCCAGCAGCCGGGACAGGGGGCTGGAGACCCAGTACTTC
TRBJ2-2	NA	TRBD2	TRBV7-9	CASSSAGTRPYGELFF	TGTGCCAGCAGCTCTGCCGGGACTAGACCATACGGGGAGCTGTTTTTT
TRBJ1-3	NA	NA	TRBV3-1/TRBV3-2	CASSLGGLGYRNTIYF	TGTGCCAGCAGCCTCGGCGGGCTAGGTTATAGAAACACCATATATTTT